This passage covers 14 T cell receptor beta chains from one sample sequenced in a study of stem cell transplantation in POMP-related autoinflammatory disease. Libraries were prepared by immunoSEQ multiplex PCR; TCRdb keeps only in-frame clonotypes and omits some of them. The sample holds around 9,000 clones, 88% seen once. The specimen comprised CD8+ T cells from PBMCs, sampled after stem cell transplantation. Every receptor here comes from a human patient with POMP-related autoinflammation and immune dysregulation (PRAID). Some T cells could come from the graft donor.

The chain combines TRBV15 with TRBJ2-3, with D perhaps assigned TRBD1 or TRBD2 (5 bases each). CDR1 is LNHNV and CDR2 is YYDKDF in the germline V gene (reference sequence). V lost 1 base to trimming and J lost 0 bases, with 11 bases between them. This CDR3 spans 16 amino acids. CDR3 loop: CATSRVRGPSTDTQYF. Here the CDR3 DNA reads TGTGCCACCAGCAGAGTTCGGGGCCCTAGCACAGATACGCAGTATTTT.

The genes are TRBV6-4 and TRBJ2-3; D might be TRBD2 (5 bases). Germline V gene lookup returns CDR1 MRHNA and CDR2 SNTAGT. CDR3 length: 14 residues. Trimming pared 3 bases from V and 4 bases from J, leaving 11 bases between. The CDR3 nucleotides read TGTGCCAGCAGTGATGGGGTGCGGGCAGATACGCAGTATTTT. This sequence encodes CASSDGVRADTQYF.

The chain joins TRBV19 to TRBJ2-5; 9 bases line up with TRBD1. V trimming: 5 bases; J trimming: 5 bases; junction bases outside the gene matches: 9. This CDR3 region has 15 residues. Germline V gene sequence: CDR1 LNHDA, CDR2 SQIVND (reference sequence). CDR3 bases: TGTGCCAGTAGTGAAACAGGGGGCAGGCGGGAGACCCAGTACTTC. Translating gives CASSETGGRRETQYF.

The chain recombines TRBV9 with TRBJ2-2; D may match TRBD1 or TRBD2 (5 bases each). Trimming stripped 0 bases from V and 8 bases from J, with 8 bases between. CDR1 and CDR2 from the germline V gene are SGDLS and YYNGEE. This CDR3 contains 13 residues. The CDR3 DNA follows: TGTGCCAGCAGCGTAGGGGGGTCAGGGGAGCTGTTTTTT. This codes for CASSVGGSGELFF.

The CDR3 region is CASSQEGGRITTSDTQYF. The CDR3 nucleotides read TGCGCCAGCAGCCAAGAGGGGGGAAGGATAACGACCTCAGATACGCAGTATTTT. This chain uses TRBV4-1 with TRBJ2-3; D is possibly TRBD2 (6 bases). With 0 bases removed from V and 4 bases from J, the gap between germline ends came to 20 bases. The CDR3 spans 18 residues. The germline V gene has CDR1 MGHRA and CDR2 YSYEKL.

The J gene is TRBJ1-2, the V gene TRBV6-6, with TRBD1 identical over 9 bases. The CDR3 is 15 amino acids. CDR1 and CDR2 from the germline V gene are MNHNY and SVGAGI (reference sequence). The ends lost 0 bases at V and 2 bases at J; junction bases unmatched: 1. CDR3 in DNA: TGTGCCAGCAGTTACTCAGGACAGGGGAACTATGGCTACACCTTC. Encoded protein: CASSYSGQGNYGYTF.

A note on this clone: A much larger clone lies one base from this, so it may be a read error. DNA for the CDR3: TGTGCCAGCAGCCAAGGCGGGGGGGTCGTCCAAGAGACCCAGTACTTC. Protein: CASSQGGGVVQETQYF. The genes are TRBV7-3 and TRBJ2-5; 9 bases align to TRBD2. There are 16 residues in the CDR3. V shed 5 bases, J shed 1 base, and the junction held 8 bases outside the gene matches. CDR1 is SGHTA, CDR2 FQGTGA, per germline.

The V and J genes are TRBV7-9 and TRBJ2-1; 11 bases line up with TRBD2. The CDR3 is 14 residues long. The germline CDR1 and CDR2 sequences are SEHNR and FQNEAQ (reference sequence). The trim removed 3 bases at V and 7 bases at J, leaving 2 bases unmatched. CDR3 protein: CASSFGTSGNEQFF. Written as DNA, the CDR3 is TGTGCCAGCAGCTTTGGGACTAGCGGTAATGAGCAGTTCTTC.

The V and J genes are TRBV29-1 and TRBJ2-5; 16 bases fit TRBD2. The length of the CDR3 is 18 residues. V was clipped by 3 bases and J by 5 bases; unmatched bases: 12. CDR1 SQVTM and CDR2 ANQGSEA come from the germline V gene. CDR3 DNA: TGCAGCGTTGACGGCACCGGGACTAGCGGGGGGGCACACGAGACCCAGTACTTC. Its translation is CSVDGTGTSGGAHETQYF.

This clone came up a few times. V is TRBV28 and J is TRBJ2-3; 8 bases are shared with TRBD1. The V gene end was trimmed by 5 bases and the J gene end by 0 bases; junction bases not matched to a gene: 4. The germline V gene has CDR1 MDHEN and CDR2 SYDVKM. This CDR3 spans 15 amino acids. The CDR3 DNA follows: TGTGCCAGCAGTACCTGGGACAGGAGCACAGATACGCAGTATTTT. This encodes CASSTWDRSTDTQYF.

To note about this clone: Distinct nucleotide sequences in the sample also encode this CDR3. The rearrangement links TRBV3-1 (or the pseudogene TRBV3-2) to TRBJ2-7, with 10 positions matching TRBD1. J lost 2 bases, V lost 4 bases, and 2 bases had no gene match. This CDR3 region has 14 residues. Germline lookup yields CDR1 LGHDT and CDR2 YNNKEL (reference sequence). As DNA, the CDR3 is TGTGCCAGCAGCCCGGGACAGGGGCCCTACGAGCAGTACTTC. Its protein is CASSPGQGPYEQYF.

CDR3: CASEGGTDYGYTF. CDR3 nucleotide sequence: TGTGCCAGTGAAGGGGGGACTGATTATGGCTACACCTTC. This rearrangement joins TRBV2 to TRBJ1-2, with D tentatively TRBD1 (6 bases). Germline V gene sequence: CDR1 SNHLY, CDR2 FYNNEI. The CDR3 has 13 amino acids. With 9 bases removed from V and 5 bases from J, the gap between germline ends came to 16 bases.

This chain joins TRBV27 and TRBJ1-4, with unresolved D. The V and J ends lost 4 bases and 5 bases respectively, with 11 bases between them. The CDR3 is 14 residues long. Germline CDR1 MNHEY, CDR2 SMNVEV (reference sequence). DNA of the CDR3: TGTGCCAGCAGTTGGGCCACCCAAAATGAAAAACTGTTTTTT. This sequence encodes CASSWATQNEKLFF. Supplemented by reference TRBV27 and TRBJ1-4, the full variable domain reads EAQVTQNPRYLITVTGKKLTVTCSQNMNHEYMSWYRQDPGLGLRQIYYSMNVEVTDKGDVPEGYKVSRKEKRNFPLILESPSPNQTSLYFCASSWATQNEKLFFGSGTQLSVL.

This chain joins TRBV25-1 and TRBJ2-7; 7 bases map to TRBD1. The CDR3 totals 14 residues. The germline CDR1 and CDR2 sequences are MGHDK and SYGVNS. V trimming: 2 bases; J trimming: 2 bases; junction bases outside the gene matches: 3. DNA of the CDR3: TGTGCCAGCAGTGAACCGGGACAGACCTACGAGCAGTACTTC. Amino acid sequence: CASSEPGQTYEQYF.